The rows below give T cell receptor beta chains drawn from one sample of a study of blood T cell repertoires in COVID-19. Profiled with immunoSEQ multiplex PCR; TCRdb holds only in-frame clones, not every one. The sample holds roughly 150,000 clones, more than 70% seen once. The sample taken for sequencing was peripheral blood. The source of these receptors is a man in his 60s with acute or convalescent COVID-19. CDR3s include the opening cysteine and the closing phenylalanine or tryptophan. Each record gives: V gene, clone size, D gene, J gene, CDR3 length, CDR3 DNA, CDR3 protein. D genes are given only for firm matches. Some rows mark clone size as missing; the rest say once, few, many or name a class of expanded clone.

TRBV6-1,NA,NA,TRBJ1-5,18,TGTGCCAGCAGTGAAGGGCTATCGACGGACAGACCCAATCAGCCCCAGCATTTT,CASSEGLSTDRPNQPQHF
TRBV14,NA,NA,TRBJ2-3,14,TGTGCCAGCAGCCCCTATGGGAGCAAGGATACGCAGTATTTT,CASSPYGSKDTQYF
TRBV28,NA,TRBD1,TRBJ1-5,18,TGTGCCAGCAGCCTTCGTGGACAGGGATCCCATAGCGGTCAGCCCCAGCATTTT,CASSLRGQGSHSGQPQHF
TRBV2,NA,TRBD1,TRBJ1-4,15,TGTGCCAGCAGTGATGTGGGGGGACAGGCACAAAAACTGTTTTTT,CASSDVGGQAQKLFF
TRBV7-2,NA,NA,TRBJ2-2,15,TGTGCCAGCAGCTTAGCCAGGGCGAACACCGGGGAGCTGTTTTTT,CASSLARANTGELFF
TRBV30,NA,NA,TRBJ1-1,14,TGTGCCTGGAGTGGGGGGCAGGGAAGGACTGAAGCTTTCTTT,CAWSGGQGRTEAFF
TRBV3-1/TRBV3-2,NA,TRBD1,TRBJ1-2,18,TGTGCCAGCAGCCGGGACTGGGACAGGGCTCCCTTTAACTATGGCTACACCTTC,CASSRDWDRAPFNYGYTF
TRBV7-9,NA,NA,TRBJ2-3,14,TGTGCCAGCAGCTTAGCGGGCTTGGCAGATACGCAGTATTTT,CASSLAGLADTQYF
TRBV24-1,NA,TRBD2,TRBJ2-1,18,TGTGCCACCAGTGATTACCGCCGGGGCGGGGGCTCCTACAATGAGCAGTTCTTC,CATSDYRRGGGSYNEQFF
TRBV10-2,NA,TRBD2,TRBJ2-1,15,TGCGCCAGCAGGGTAGCGGGGGGGCCTGGCAATGAGCAGTTCTTC,CASRVAGGPGNEQFF
TRBV5-1,NA,NA,TRBJ1-3,15,TGCGCCAGCAGCTCCGGCGGGTTCACTGGAAACACCATATATTTT,CASSSGGFTGNTIYF
TRBV19,NA,NA,TRBJ1-4,13,TGTGCCAGTAGTATAGACGGAGGGGAAAAACTGTTTTTT,CASSIDGGEKLFF
TRBV6-2/TRBV6-3,NA,NA,TRBJ2-7,12,TGTGCCAGCAGTCAACAGGCCTACGAGCAGTACTTC,CASSQQAYEQYF
TRBV20-1,NA,TRBD2,TRBJ2-3,14,TGCAGTGCTAGTGGACTAGCTCGCACAGATACGCAGTATTTT,CSASGLARTDTQYF
TRBV5-6,NA,NA,TRBJ1-2,15,TGTGCCAGCAGCCCGCCGGGGAGGGCTAACTATGGCTACACCTTC,CASSPPGRANYGYTF
TRBV5-4,NA,TRBD1,TRBJ1-1,13,TGTGCCAGCAGACTACAGGGGGCCACTGAAGCTTTCTTT,CASRLQGATEAFF
TRBV18,NA,NA,TRBJ1-5,13,TGTGCCAGCTCCCGGGACTCCGGGCAGCCCCAGCATTTT,CASSRDSGQPQHF
TRBV6-4,NA,TRBD1,TRBJ2-3,14,TGTGCCAGCAGTCCAGGGGGCAAGGCAAATACGCAGTATTTT,CASSPGGKANTQYF
TRBV4-3,few,TRBD1,TRBJ1-2,15,TGCGCCAGCAGCCAAGGTGTCAGGGGGAACTATGGCTACACCTTC,CASSQGVRGNYGYTF
TRBV2,NA,NA,TRBJ1-3,13,TGTGCCAGCAATTACGACACTGGAAACACCATATATTTT,CASNYDTGNTIYF
TRBV19,NA,NA,TRBJ1-2,14,TGTGCCAGTAGTATAATGGCAAATACGCCTTCTAGCACCTTC,CASSIMANTPSSTF
TRBV11-2,NA,TRBD2,TRBJ2-3,15,TGTGCCAGCAGCCGCCAAGCGGGGGGGACAGATACGCAGTATTTT,CASSRQAGGTDTQYF
TRBV4-1,NA,NA,TRBJ2-7,13,TGCGCCAGCAGCCAAGGTACAGATTACGAGCAGTACTTC,CASSQGTDYEQYF
TRBV19,NA,NA,TRBJ1-1,14,TGTGCCAGTAGTATAGATTTGAAGGGGCGAGAAGCTTTCTTT,CASSIDLKGREAFF
TRBV6-2/TRBV6-3,NA,NA,TRBJ1-5,16,TGTGCCAGCAGTTTGGGCCCACCACAGGGCAATCAGCCCCAGCATTTT,CASSLGPPQGNQPQHF
TRBV3-1/TRBV3-2,once,TRBD1,TRBJ1-6,14,TGTGCCAGCAGCCGGGCAGGGGGTGAGACACCCCTCCACTTT,CASSRAGGETPLHF
TRBV6-5,NA,NA,TRBJ1-4,12,TGTGCCAGCGGACAGCTAAATGAAAAACTGTTTTTT,CASGQLNEKLFF
TRBV6-5,NA,NA,TRBJ2-1,10,TGTGCCAGCAGACACATTGAGCAGTTCTTC,CASRHIEQFF
TRBV4-2,NA,TRBD2,TRBJ2-7,15,TGTGCCAGCAGCCAAGGTCTAGCGGGGGAGGGCGAGCAGTACTTC,CASSQGLAGEGEQYF
TRBV7-9,NA,TRBD1,TRBJ2-1,13,TGTGCCAGCAGCTGGACAGGGGACAATGAGCAGTTCTTC,CASSWTGDNEQFF
TRBV4-3,NA,NA,TRBJ1-2,15,TGCGCCAGCAGCCAAGATTTATGGGGTAGCGATGGCTACACCTTC,CASSQDLWGSDGYTF
TRBV7-6,NA,NA,TRBJ1-6,19,TGTGCCAGCAGCCCCGGCATATCAGGGTCGGCGCTAAAGAATTCACCCCTCCACTTT,CASSPGISGSALKNSPLHF
TRBV7-8,NA,TRBD1,TRBJ1-5,15,TGTGCCAGCAGAACGGGACAGGGTCGTTCTCAGCCCCAGCATTTT,CASRTGQGRSQPQHF
TRBV13,NA,TRBD1,TRBJ2-2,16,TGTGCCAGCAGCTCGCCGGGACAGGGTGTAACCGGGGAGCTGTTTTTT,CASSSPGQGVTGELFF
TRBV18,NA,NA,TRBJ1-1,14,TGTGCCAGCTCACCAACAGTATCTGGCACTGAAGCTTTCTTT,CASSPTVSGTEAFF
TRBV4-2,NA,NA,TRBJ1-4,17,TGTGCCAGCAGCCAACGGGATGTGAGGACAACTAATGAAAAACTGTTTTTT,CASSQRDVRTTNEKLFF
TRBV6-5,NA,NA,TRBJ1-3,16,TGTGCCAGCAGTTGGGGCAGGACCAGAGCTGGAAACACCATATATTTT,CASSWGRTRAGNTIYF
TRBV6-6,NA,NA,TRBJ2-7,15,TGTGCCAGCAGTTACTCGATTTCTAGAGCCTACGAGCAGTACTTC,CASSYSISRAYEQYF
TRBV29-1,NA,TRBD1,TRBJ1-2,12,TGCAGCGTACGGGACAGCACTTATGGCTACACCTTC,CSVRDSTYGYTF
TRBV4-1,NA,NA,TRBJ2-1,14,TGCGCCAGCAGCCAAGGTCTGCTAGGGAGTGAGCAGTTCTTC,CASSQGLLGSEQFF
TRBV30,NA,TRBD1,TRBJ1-1,14,TGTGCCTGGAGGAAGACAGGGCAGAACACTGAAGCTTTCTTT,CAWRKTGQNTEAFF
TRBV3-1/TRBV3-2,NA,TRBD1,TRBJ1-5,14,TGTGCCAGCAGCGCGGGACAGTGGAATCAGCCCCAGCATTTT,CASSAGQWNQPQHF